Listed below are T cell receptor beta chains from one sample, sequenced in a study of T-cell memory formation after mild COVID-19. Using its own MiXCR run on the 5' RACE reads, TCRdb lists one record per CDR3 protein. The sample contains roughly 510,000 distinct CDR3 sequences, around 16% of which appear only once. Sequenced material: PBMCs or a T cell subset sorted from them (not recorded which). The receptor set was obtained from an adult woman who had mild COVID-19 (a few samples of this study predate the infection). Cell type and time point are not known. Each CDR3 is given with its conserved first and last residue. The D gene is left open where the match is weak. Not every row has a clone size; where given, it reads once, few, many or a size class.

CDR3: CAWSGGRNQPQHF
DNA: TGTGCCTGGAGCGGGGGCCGCAATCAGCCCCAGCATTTT
size: NA
D: NA
J: TRBJ1-5
V: TRBV30

CDR3: CANTGTPTNTGELFF
DNA: TGTGCCAATACAGGGACCCCCACCAACACCGGGGAGCTGTTTTTT
size: few
D: NA
J: TRBJ2-2
V: TRBV2

CDR3: CASSFGTGANQPQHF
DNA: TGTGCCAGCAGCTTCGGGACAGGGGCTAATCAGCCCCAGCATTTT
size: NA
D: TRBD1
J: TRBJ1-5
V: TRBV7-9

CDR3: CASSPVGGGNTEAFF
DNA: TGTGCCAGCAGCCCAGTGGGGGGAGGAAACACTGAAGCTTTCTTT
size: few
D: NA
J: TRBJ1-1
V: TRBV6-5

CDR3: CSARDRTSTNTEAFF
DNA: TGCAGTGCTAGAGACCGGACATCCACTAACACTGAAGCTTTCTTT
size: NA
D: NA
J: TRBJ1-1
V: TRBV20-1

CDR3: CASSVGQAFQETQYF
DNA: TGTGCCAGCAGCGTAGGTCAAGCATTCCAAGAGACCCAGTACTTC
size: NA
D: NA
J: TRBJ2-5
V: TRBV9

CDR3: CASSKWGGREAFF
DNA: TGTGCCAGCAGCAAATGGGGCGGGCGAGAAGCTTTCTTT
size: few
D: NA
J: TRBJ1-1
V: TRBV28

CDR3: CSARVRQRDRSSYEQYF
DNA: TGCAGTGCTAGAGTCCGCCAGCGGGACAGGAGCTCCTACGAGCAGTACTTC
size: NA
D: NA
J: TRBJ2-7
V: TRBV20-1

CDR3: CSVLSSTGTLGDGYTF
DNA: TGCAGCGTTCTGTCGTCTACAGGGACCCTGGGAGATGGCTACACCTTC
size: NA
D: NA
J: TRBJ1-2
V: TRBV29-1

CDR3: CSASGGRDTEAFF
DNA: TGCAGTGCCAGCGGAGGGCGGGACACTGAAGCTTTCTTT
size: NA
D: NA
J: TRBJ1-1
V: TRBV20-1

CDR3: CATSEGTARGYTF
DNA: TGTGCCACCAGTGAAGGGACAGCTAGAGGCTACACCTTC
size: few
D: TRBD1
J: TRBJ1-2
V: TRBV24-1

CDR3: CASSPDGHEQYF
DNA: TGCGCCAGCAGCCCGGACGGTCACGAGCAGTACTTC
size: NA
D: NA
J: TRBJ2-7
V: TRBV5-1

CDR3: CASSQFETQYF
DNA: TGTGCCAGCAGCCAATTTGAGACCCAGTACTTC
size: few
D: NA
J: TRBJ2-5
V: TRBV14

CDR3: CACSPGFTEAFF
DNA: TGTGCCTGTTCCCCAGGGTTCACTGAAGCTTTCTTT
size: NA
D: NA
J: TRBJ1-1
V: TRBV30

CDR3: CSARDPGQGRHSPLHF
DNA: TGCAGTGCTAGAGATCCGGGGCAGGGAAGGCATTCACCCCTCCACTTT
size: NA
D: NA
J: TRBJ1-6
V: TRBV20-1

CDR3: CASSLDWGSNIQYF
DNA: TGTGCCAGCAGCTTAGATTGGGGTTCCAACATTCAGTACTTC
size: few
D: NA
J: TRBJ2-4
V: TRBV7-2

CDR3: CASSVEDHEQYF
DNA: TGTGCCAGCAGTGTCGAAGACCACGAGCAGTACTTC
size: NA
D: NA
J: TRBJ2-7
V: TRBV12-3/TRBV12-4

CDR3: CASSRKYSSEDTQYF
DNA: TGTGCCAGCAGCCGGAAGTATAGTAGCGAAGATACGCAGTATTTT
size: NA
D: NA
J: TRBJ2-3
V: TRBV5-6

CDR3: CASKGQVTDTQYF
DNA: TGCGCCAGCAAGGGACAGGTAACAGATACGCAGTATTTT
size: few
D: TRBD1
J: TRBJ2-3
V: TRBV4-1

CDR3: CASTLPLGYNEQFF
DNA: TGTGCCAGCACCCTTCCGTTGGGTTACAATGAGCAGTTCTTC
size: few
D: NA
J: TRBJ2-1
V: TRBV28

CDR3: CSAIQGLGVGRETQYF
DNA: TGCAGTGCTATCCAGGGGTTAGGCGTGGGACGAGAGACCCAGTACTTC
size: NA
D: NA
J: TRBJ2-5
V: TRBV20-1

CDR3: CAISEAGTSNYGYTF
DNA: TGTGCCATCAGTGAGGCCGGGACTTCTAACTATGGCTACACCTTC
size: NA
D: NA
J: TRBJ1-2
V: TRBV10-3

CDR3: CASSYQGGSEKLFF
DNA: TGTGCCAGCAGTTACCAGGGAGGGAGTGAAAAACTGTTTTTT
size: NA
D: NA
J: TRBJ1-4
V: TRBV6-5

CDR3: CASSLDRDSEQFF
DNA: TGTGCTAGCAGCTTAGACAGGGACAGTGAGCAGTTCTTC
size: few
D: TRBD1
J: TRBJ2-1
V: TRBV7-7

CDR3: CASTTRTQQFF
DNA: TGTGCCAGCACCACACGGACCCAGCAGTTCTTC
size: NA
D: NA
J: TRBJ2-1
V: TRBV12-3/TRBV12-4

CDR3: CASKPQQGSGANVLTF
DNA: TGTGCCAGCAAACCTCAACAGGGCTCTGGGGCCAACGTCCTGACTTTC
size: few
D: NA
J: TRBJ2-6
V: TRBV27

CDR3: CASSLPPRRTGEDTDTQYF
DNA: TGTGCCAGCAGCTTACCCCCTCGCCGGACAGGGGAAGACACAGATACGCAGTATTTT
size: NA
D: TRBD1
J: TRBJ2-3
V: TRBV7-9

CDR3: CASGEVLSYEQYF
DNA: TGTGCCAGTGGGGAGGTTCTCTCCTACGAGCAGTACTTC
size: NA
D: NA
J: TRBJ2-7
V: TRBV19

CDR3: CSGRQANTEAFF
DNA: TGCAGCGGACGACAAGCGAACACTGAAGCTTTCTTT
size: many
D: NA
J: TRBJ1-1
V: TRBV29-1

CDR3: CSVDRQASGSTDTQYF
DNA: TGCAGCGTTGACAGGCAAGCTAGCGGGAGCACAGATACGCAGTATTTT
size: few
D: TRBD2
J: TRBJ2-3
V: TRBV29-1

CDR3: CASSFDGTYEQYF
DNA: TGTGCCAGCAGCTTCGACGGAACCTACGAGCAGTACTTC
size: many
D: NA
J: TRBJ2-7
V: TRBV7-9

CDR3: CASSLIRGSGYNEQFF
DNA: TGTGCCAGCAGCCTGATACGAGGGAGTGGGTACAATGAGCAGTTCTTC
size: NA
D: NA
J: TRBJ2-1
V: TRBV7-6

CDR3: CSVRQGAYGYTF
DNA: TGCAGCGTTCGGCAGGGGGCGTATGGCTACACCTTC
size: NA
D: TRBD1
J: TRBJ1-2
V: TRBV29-1

CDR3: CASSSPLAGGPSDTQYF
DNA: TGTGCCAGCAGTTCCCCCTTAGCGGGAGGGCCCTCAGATACGCAGTATTTT
size: few
D: TRBD2
J: TRBJ2-3
V: TRBV27

CDR3: CASSVESGSMGEQYF
DNA: TGTGCCAGCAGCGTAGAGAGCGGGAGTATGGGCGAGCAGTACTTC
size: NA
D: TRBD2
J: TRBJ2-7
V: TRBV9

CDR3: CATCTGGTDTQYF
DNA: TGTGCCACCTGCACCGGGGGGACAGATACGCAGTATTTT
size: NA
D: TRBD2
J: TRBJ2-3
V: TRBV15

CDR3: CASRTTGGPTDTQYF
DNA: TGTGCCAGCAGAACAACAGGGGGCCCCACAGATACGCAGTATTTT
size: NA
D: TRBD1
J: TRBJ2-3
V: TRBV3-1

CDR3: CASSRGRPQGYEQYF
DNA: TGTGCCAGCAGTCGCGGGAGGCCCCAAGGTTACGAGCAGTACTTC
size: few
D: TRBD2
J: TRBJ2-7
V: TRBV6-5

CDR3: CASSSVTVSGANVLTF
DNA: TGTGCCAGCAGCTCCGTTACGGTATCTGGGGCCAACGTCCTGACTTTC
size: few
D: NA
J: TRBJ2-6
V: TRBV7-8